This T cell receptor (beta chain) was profiled in a study of cytomegalovirus exposure and HLA in healthy donors. The CDR3 totals 19 residues. The PCR employed 60 Vbeta primers together with 13 Jbeta primers. The table came from immunoSEQ multiplex PCR; TCRdb's copy has only in-frame clones and leaves some out. In total, the table holds about 160,000 clones. About this clone itself: What it recognizes is unknown.

Broader study findings: With DRB1 most and HLA-C fewest, TCR association rates differed between HLA loci in a later analysis.

This TCR derives from a man aged 25-40 years in good health and CMV-seronegative. The sequenced sample consisted of PBMCs. The chain is built from TRBV21-1 and TRBJ2-3; the table's D call of TRBD2 was not tested on the DNA. TRBV21-1 has pseudogene status. This chain's CDR3 is CASSKSPNPYGGPADTQYF. CDR3 in DNA: TGTGCCAGCAGCAAAAGCCCGAATCCCTACGGAGGCCCCGCAGATACGCAGTATTTT.